Shown below are 5 T cell receptor beta chains from a single sample sequenced in a study of T cells in Graves' hyperthyroidism and ophthalmopathy. Template material for amplifying TCR beta CDR3 regions consisted of RNA transcripts. Researchers ran a first-round RT-PCR on the TCR CDR3 using the HTBI primer set. TCRdb used MiXCR to reprocess the multiplex PCR reads, holding one entry per CDR3 protein. The profile covers about 360,000 distinct CDR3 sequences, with around 14% appearing a single time and about 9.1% taken by the ten largest. The sequencing input was blood. The source is a woman aged 18-29 years with Graves' hyperthyroidism.

This clonotype has a count of ten or more. V is TRBV29-1 and J is TRBJ1-2, with D unclear. The CDR3 extends over 11 amino acids. CDR1 and CDR2 from the germline V gene are SQVTM and ANQGSEA. Trimming left V 5 bases short and J 7 bases short, with 11 bases between. The DNA for the CDR3 is TGCAGCGTTTGGGCAGAGACTGGCTACACCTTC. The encoded protein is CSVWAETGYTF.

This clonotype came up many times. The rearrangement links TRBV27 to TRBJ1-2; 9 bases map to TRBD1. This CDR3 comprises 14 residues. The V and J ends lost 6 bases and 6 bases, in that order; junction bases with no gene match: 8. Germline V gene sequence: CDR1 MNHEY, CDR2 SMNVEV (reference sequence). The CDR3 region has the DNA TGTGCCAGCAGCCTTACAGGGGGCCTGAATGGCTACACCTTC. As protein: CASSLTGGLNGYTF.

This clonotype was found a few times. The V gene is TRBV3-1, the J gene TRBJ2-2; weak D call: TRBD1 (6 bases). The CDR3 runs to 14 residues. Per germline, CDR1 LGHDT and CDR2 YNNKEL (reference sequence). V dropped 5 bases and J dropped 7 bases, with 14 bases sitting between them. CDR3 residues: CASSITGLHGELFF. The DNA for the CDR3 is TGTGCCAGCAGCATTACAGGGTTGCACGGGGAGCTGTTTTTT.

This clonotype turned up a few times. With a much larger clone just one base away, this may be a read error. The chain uses TRBV11-2 and TRBJ1-1; D remains ambiguous. CDR1 and CDR2 from the germline V gene are SGHAT and FQNNGV. CDR3 length: 14 amino acids. V lost 6 bases and J lost 6, with 17 bases in between. The CDR3 region is CASRQAGRNAEAFF. In DNA form, the CDR3 reads TGTGCCAGCAGGCAAGCGGGCAGAAACGCTGAAGCTTTCTTT.

This clonotype was observed at least ten times. The chain combines TRBV18 with TRBJ1-1; D gene ambiguous. This CDR3 region has 14 residues. The V gene's germline CDR1 is KGHSH and CDR2 LQKENI. V lost 3 bases to trimming and J lost 4 bases, with 12 bases between them. The CDR3 is CASSPSPGSTEAFF. CDR3 DNA: TGTGCCAGCTCACCGTCTCCTGGGAGCACTGAAGCTTTCTTT.